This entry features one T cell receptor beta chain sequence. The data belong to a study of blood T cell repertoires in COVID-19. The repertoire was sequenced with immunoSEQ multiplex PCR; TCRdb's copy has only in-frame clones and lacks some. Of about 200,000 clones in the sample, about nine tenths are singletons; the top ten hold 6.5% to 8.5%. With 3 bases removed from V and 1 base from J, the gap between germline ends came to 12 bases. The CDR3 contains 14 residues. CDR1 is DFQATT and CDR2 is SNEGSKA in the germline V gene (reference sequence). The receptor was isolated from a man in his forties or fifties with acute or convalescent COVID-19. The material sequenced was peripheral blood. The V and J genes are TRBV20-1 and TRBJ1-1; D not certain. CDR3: CSASSPGSNTEAFF. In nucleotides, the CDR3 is TGCAGTGCTAGTTCGCCGGGGTCGAACACTGAAGCTTTCTTT.